A selection of T cell receptor beta chains follows, all from one sample in a study of blood T cell repertoires in COVID-19. Clones were read by immunoSEQ multiplex PCR, and TCRdb kept only the in-frame ones, dropping some. The profile shows 250,000 or so clones, about 84% of them singletons. The specimen sequenced was peripheral blood. These receptors came from a man older than 75 with acute or convalescent COVID-19. CDR3s include the opening cysteine and the closing phenylalanine or tryptophan. The D gene is left open where the match is weak. Size values are once, few and many counts, or a class for expanded clones, and some rows have none.

cdr3_nt cdr3_aa j_call d_call clone_size v_call
TGTGCCAGCAGCCCAACGGGGGGCCGGGAGGGCTACACCTTC CASSPTGGREGYTF TRBJ1-2 - - TRBV4-2
TGCGCCAGCAGCGAGGGCAGGAGTGGAAACACCATATATTTT CASSEGRSGNTIYF TRBJ1-3 - - TRBV5-1
TGTGCCACCAGCCAGACAGGGAACACTGAAGCTTTCTTT CATSQTGNTEAFF TRBJ1-1 - - TRBV24-1
TGTGCCAGCAGCTCTAACAGGGTAAGAGGCGGCTACACCTTC CASSSNRVRGGYTF TRBJ1-2 - - TRBV5-6
TGTGCCAGCAGCACCTTCGTGGACAGGGAGGTCTCACCCCTCCACTTT CASSTFVDREVSPLHF TRBJ1-6 TRBD1 - TRBV11-2
TGTGCCAGCAGCTTAGACAGGGAGAACACCGGGGAGCTGTTTTTT CASSLDRENTGELFF TRBJ2-2 - - TRBV7-9
TGTGCCAGCAGTTACCTGGGACAGAACTACGAGCAGTACTTC CASSYLGQNYEQYF TRBJ2-7 TRBD1 - TRBV6-5
TGTGCCAGCAGTCCTAGCGGGAGGACTGAGCAGTTCTTC CASSPSGRTEQFF TRBJ2-1 TRBD2 - TRBV6-5
TGTGCCACCAGCGGGGGATCGACCTACAATGAGCAGTTCTTC CATSGGSTYNEQFF TRBJ2-1 - - TRBV24-1
TGTGCCAGCAGTTACTCGAGACTCGTGAACACTGAAGCTTTCTTT CASSYSRLVNTEAFF TRBJ1-1 - - TRBV6-2/TRBV6-3
TGTGCCACCAGTGATCCCCCTCCTAGCACAGATACGCAGTATTTT CATSDPPPSTDTQYF TRBJ2-3 - - TRBV24-1
TGTGCCAGCAGTTTTGGGACAGGGAGGTTTAATTCACCCCTCCACTTT CASSFGTGRFNSPLHF TRBJ1-6 TRBD1 few TRBV27
TGTGCCAGCAGCTTGGCAGGAGCCAAAAACATTCAGTACTTC CASSLAGAKNIQYF TRBJ2-4 - - TRBV5-4
TGCGCCAGCAGCTTGGGGACAGGGGAGTCCAATCAGCCCCAGCATTTT CASSLGTGESNQPQHF TRBJ1-5 TRBD1 - TRBV5-1
TGTGCCAGCTCACCCACGAGGGCCGGCGGCAATCAGCCCCAGCATTTT CASSPTRAGGNQPQHF TRBJ1-5 - - TRBV18
TGTGCCAGCAGCCAAGATGAATCAGCGCGCGGTGGCTACACCTTC CASSQDESARGGYTF TRBJ1-2 - - TRBV14
TGTGCCAGCACGCAGAGTGCTAGCGGCGAGCAGTACTTC CASTQSASGEQYF TRBJ2-7 TRBD2 - TRBV7-3
TGTGCCAGCAGCTTAAGTGGGAGCGACAACAATGAGCAGTTCTTC CASSLSGSDNNEQFF TRBJ2-1 - - TRBV7-3
TGTGCCAGCAGCTTGGGGGGGCAAGAGACCCAGTACTTC CASSLGGQETQYF TRBJ2-5 TRBD2 - TRBV11-2
TGTGCCAGCAGCTTATCACGACTGGGAGATACGCAGTATTTT CASSLSRLGDTQYF TRBJ2-3 - - TRBV7-9
TGTGCCAGCAGGCCTCCGGGGACCTATAATTCACCCCTCCACTTT CASRPPGTYNSPLHF TRBJ1-6 - - TRBV7-2
TGTGCCAGCAGCCAAGGAGGGTTCCAAGGAGAGCCCCAGCATTTT CASSQGGFQGEPQHF TRBJ1-5 - once TRBV3-1/TRBV3-2
TGTGCCAGTACCTCCTATCGGGACAGGGGGTCAGATAATGAAAAACTGTTTTTT CASTSYRDRGSDNEKLFF TRBJ1-4 TRBD1 - TRBV19
TGTGCCAGCAGTCCGACTGGCGGAAATAACTATGGCTACACCTTC CASSPTGGNNYGYTF TRBJ1-2 - - TRBV11-2
TGTGCCAGCACCCGAGGGGAGGGCCGTACCGGGGAGCTGTTTTTT CASTRGEGRTGELFF TRBJ2-2 TRBD2 few TRBV28
TGTGCCAGCAGCTTTGACGGGGGGGCCACAGATACGCAGTATTTT CASSFDGGATDTQYF TRBJ2-3 TRBD2 - TRBV5-4
TGCGCCAGCAGCCAAGACAGGGATTATGGCTACACCTTC CASSQDRDYGYTF TRBJ1-2 - - TRBV4-1
TGTGCCGGGGGGGGACAGGGGAATGAGCAGTTCTTC CAGGGQGNEQFF TRBJ2-1 TRBD1 - TRBV28
TGTGCCAGCAGTGAAGGCAGCGACTATGGCTACACCTTC CASSEGSDYGYTF TRBJ1-2 - - TRBV2
TGTGCCAGCAGTCACGGACAGGGACGCTACACCTTC CASSHGQGRYTF TRBJ1-2 TRBD1 - TRBV6-5
TGTGCCAGCAGTGCCTTAAGGACAGGTTCCTACAATGAGCAGTTCTTC CASSALRTGSYNEQFF TRBJ2-1 TRBD1 - TRBV28
TGTGCCAGCAGTGAAGCCGGACAGGGGGTCACTGAAGCTTTCTTT CASSEAGQGVTEAFF TRBJ1-1 TRBD1 - TRBV6-1
TGCGCCAGCAGCTTGGGGAGTGGTGGTAGGGGCACTGAAGCTTTCTTT CASSLGSGGRGTEAFF TRBJ1-1 - - TRBV5-1
TGTGCCAGCAGCCAAGAAAGCAGCGGAGCCTACAATGAGCAGTTCTTC CASSQESSGAYNEQFF TRBJ2-1 - - TRBV4-2
TGCGCCAGCAGCCAATTTGGGGAGACAGGGGCCAACTATGGCTACACCTTC CASSQFGETGANYGYTF TRBJ1-2 TRBD1 - TRBV4-3
TGTGCCAGCAGTGACCGACCCGGAGCAATCTATAATTCACCCCTCCACTTT CASSDRPGAIYNSPLHF TRBJ1-6 - - TRBV6-4
TGCGCCAGCAGCCAGGGGACAGGGGTCAATCAGCCCCAGCATTTT CASSQGTGVNQPQHF TRBJ1-5 TRBD1 - TRBV4-3
TGCGCCAGCAGCCCCGCACTAGGTGACTATGGCTACACCTTC CASSPALGDYGYTF TRBJ1-2 - - TRBV5-1
TGTGCCAGCAGTACCGGGACAGGGTATCAGCCCCAGCATTTT CASSTGTGYQPQHF TRBJ1-5 TRBD1 - TRBV2
TGTGCCAGCAGCTTAGCTGGGACAGGGCAGGCAAAGCCCCAGCATTTT CASSLAGTGQAKPQHF TRBJ1-5 TRBD1 few TRBV7-2
TGTGCCAGCAGCCGGGTGAACACTGAAGCTTTCTTT CASSRVNTEAFF TRBJ1-1 - once TRBV25-1
TGTGCCAGCAGCGAGGGGACAGGGCTGCATTTTTATGGCTACACCTTC CASSEGTGLHFYGYTF TRBJ1-2 TRBD1 once TRBV28
TGTGCCAGCAGTTCCACCGGGACAGGGCTTTTTTCCAATCAGCCCCAGCATTTT CASSSTGTGLFSNQPQHF TRBJ1-5 TRBD1 - TRBV28
TGTGCCAGCAGCAAGCAGGACAGATACAATGAGCAGTTCTTC CASSKQDRYNEQFF TRBJ2-1 - - TRBV11-3
TGTGCCAGCTCACTCCAACAGACGGACTTATATGGCTACACCTTC CASSLQQTDLYGYTF TRBJ1-2 - - TRBV18
TGTGCCAGCACCATCGGAGGGACAGGGAATGAGCAGTTCTTC CASTIGGTGNEQFF TRBJ2-1 TRBD1 - TRBV7-9
TGTGCCAGCTCCAGGATGGTTGGCACTGAAGCTTTCTTT CASSRMVGTEAFF TRBJ1-1 - - TRBV18
TGTGCCAGCAGTTGGGACAGTCTTAGCAATCAGCCCCAGCATTTT CASSWDSLSNQPQHF TRBJ1-5 TRBD1 few TRBV28
TGTGCCAGCTCACCCCAGGGAGGCACCGGGGAGCTGTTTTTT CASSPQGGTGELFF TRBJ2-2 - few TRBV18